These 21 T cell receptor beta chains were all obtained from the same sample, sequenced in a study of blood T cell repertoires in COVID-19 (dated by TCRdb to 2020 to 2021). The library was made by the immunoSEQ multiplex PCR assay. What TCRdb holds here is the immuneACCESS table cut down to in-frame rearrangements. Part of the clones is not present; checked against another copy, under half of the missing clones reflect an unresolved V gene, and the others are unexplained. The sample profile shows about 200,000 clones; about 79% of them were found once. Roughly 13% of the sample belongs to the ten largest clones. The sequencing input was peripheral blood. The receptors stem from a human donor in a cohort sampled during active COVID-19.

The chain couples TRBV11-2 to TRBJ1-1; D remains ambiguous. This CDR3 is built from 15 residues. The germline V and J ends were trimmed by 1 base and 0 bases, with 9 bases remaining between them. Germline CDR1 SGHAT, CDR2 FQNNGV. The DNA for the CDR3 is TGTGCCAGCAGCTTAGGTCAGACTATGAACACTGAAGCTTTCTTT. This sequence encodes CASSLGQTMNTEAFF.

This clone was detected a few times. This CDR3 is CASSLKREAGELFF. The CDR3 region has the DNA TGTGCCAGCAGCTTAAAGCGGGAGGCCGGGGAGCTGTTTTTT. The V and J genes are TRBV7-9 and TRBJ2-2; TRBD2 matches at 9 bases. Germline V gene data show CDR1 as SEHNR and CDR2 as FQNEAQ (reference sequence). V was clipped by 2 bases and J by 6 bases; unmatched bases: 1. The CDR3 is 14 amino acids.

About this clone itself: Within the sample, other DNA sequences also encode this same CDR3. This chain joins TRBV28 and TRBJ2-5; D not certain. The CDR3 sequence is 13 residues long. The germline gives CDR1 MDHEN, CDR2 SYDVKM. Deletions cut 3 bases from V and 1 base from J, with 6 bases between. The CDR3 loop reads CASSLPVQETQYF. CDR3 bases: TGTGCCAGCAGTTTGCCAGTCCAAGAGACCCAGTACTTC.

The chain employs TRBV5-1 and TRBJ2-7; TRBD2 aligns across 9 bases. In germline, CDR1 is SGHRS, CDR2 YFSETQ. J lost 2 bases, V lost 3 bases, and 6 bases had no gene match. The CDR3 sequence is 15 residues long. CDR3 bases: TGCGCCAGCAGCTCCCGACTAGCGGATACCTACGAGCAGTACTTC. It encodes CASSSRLADTYEQYF.

V gene TRBV18 combines with J gene TRBJ2-3; D remains ambiguous. CDR1 is KGHSH, CDR2 LQKENI, per germline. CDR3 length equals 14 residues. V was cut by 3 bases and J by 0 bases, with 7 bases left in between. CDR3 DNA sequence: TGTGCCAGCTCACCCTTACAGAGCACAGATACGCAGTATTTT. Translating gives CASSPLQSTDTQYF.

This sequence joins TRBV11-2 and TRBJ2-3, with TRBD1 identical over 8 bases. In germline, CDR1 is SGHAT, CDR2 FQNNGV. The CDR3 has 16 amino acids. The trim removed 3 bases at V and 0 bases at J, leaving 5 bases unmatched. CDR3 sequence: CASSFTTGASTDTQYF. In DNA, the CDR3 is TGTGCCAGCAGCTTCACGACAGGGGCCAGCACAGATACGCAGTATTTT.

The chain has TRBV30 and TRBJ2-5; maybe TRBD1 (5 bases). The V and J ends lost 0 bases and 2 bases respectively, with 10 bases between them. CDR1 is GTSNPN, CDR2 SVGIG, per germline (reference sequence). This CDR3 has 14 amino acids. The CDR3 is CAWSVSRAQETQYF. The DNA of the CDR3 is TGTGCCTGGAGTGTAAGCAGGGCGCAAGAGACCCAGTACTTC.

This clone was observed a single time. The CDR3 bases are TGTGCCAGCAGACAGGGGGGTGGTGGCTACACCTTC. Translation gives CASRQGGGGYTF. The rearrangement links TRBV6-5 to TRBJ1-2, with 8 bases fitting TRBD1. CDR1 and CDR2 from the germline V gene are MNHEY and SVGAGI. V lost 6 bases to trimming and J lost 7 bases; unmatched junction nucleotides: 4. The CDR3 spans 12 residues.

The genes are TRBV12-3 or TRBV12-4 and TRBJ1-5; D is ambiguous. Trimming left V 3 bases short and J 11 bases short, with 11 bases between. The CDR3 runs to 12 residues. CDR3 sequence: CASSFVDTAQHF. CDR3 DNA: TGTGCCAGCAGTTTTGTGGATACAGCCCAGCATTTT.

This chain connects TRBV2 to TRBJ2-7, with D maybe TRBD2 (5 bases). Deletions cut 6 bases from V and 1 base from J, with 13 bases between. CDR1 is SNHLY and CDR2 is FYNNEI in the germline V gene. The CDR3 sequence is 14 residues long. The CDR3 here is CASRKGEGSYEQYF. The CDR3 bases are TGTGCCAGCAGGAAGGGTGAGGGTTCCTACGAGCAGTACTTC.

This rearrangement joins TRBV28 to TRBJ2-5; D may be TRBD1 (5 bases). The ends were cut back, 5 bases at V and 2 bases at J, with 15 bases in the middle. The CDR3 has 15 residues. Germline values: CDR1 MDHEN, CDR2 SYDVKM. For the CDR3, the DNA is TGTGCCAGCAGTGTCGAGGTAGGGGATCAAGAGACCCAGTACTTC. It codes for CASSVEVGDQETQYF. Full variable domain (rest looked up from reference TRBV28 and TRBJ2-5): DVKVTQSSRYLVKRTGEKVFLECVQDMDHENMFWYRQDPGLGLRLIYFSYDVKMKEKGDIPEGYSVSREKKERFSLILESASTNQTSMYLCASSVEVGDQETQYFGPGTRLLVL.

The chain is built from TRBV4-1 and TRBJ2-7, with no clear D. Trimming stripped 1 base from V and 1 base from J, with 11 bases between. Germline assignment: CDR1 MGHRA and CDR2 YSYEKL. The CDR3 loop spans 15 amino acids. DNA of the CDR3: TGCGCCAGCAGCCAAGTATGGTCAGGTTCCTACGAGCAGTACTTC. It translates to CASSQVWSGSYEQYF.

This chain links TRBV6-5 with TRBJ1-2; no clear D. The V and J ends lost 10 bases and 3 bases respectively, with 18 bases between them. This CDR3 is built from 14 residues. CDR1 MNHEY and CDR2 SVGAGI come from the germline V gene. The CDR3 region has the DNA TGTGCCACCTTGAAAACCCAGGTCGACTATGGCTACACCTTC. Encoded protein: CATLKTQVDYGYTF.

This rearrangement joins TRBV24-1 to TRBJ2-2; tentatively, D is TRBD1 (7 bases). The CDR3 totals 15 residues. Germline V gene sequence: CDR1 KGHDR, CDR2 SFDVKD. Trimming removed 1 base from V and 7 bases from J, with 12 bases in between. The CDR3 reads CATSDFGGGGGELFF. The CDR3 DNA follows: TGTGCCACCAGTGATTTCGGAGGGGGCGGCGGGGAGCTGTTTTTT.

The CDR3 DNA reads as TGTGCCTGGAGTGTACGGAGCGGGAGGGCCGCGTACGAGCAGTACTTC. Its translation: CAWSVRSGRAAYEQYF. This chain links TRBV30 with TRBJ2-7, with 10 bases aligning to TRBD2. With V trimmed by 0 bases and J by 4 bases, 9 bases remained unmatched. Germline V gene data show CDR1 as GTSNPN and CDR2 as SVGIG (reference sequence). There are 16 residues in the CDR3.

V is TRBV2 and J is TRBJ2-3; 8 positions match TRBD1. Germline V gene lookup returns CDR1 SNHLY and CDR2 FYNNEI. The CDR3 is 15 amino acids. V lost 2 bases to trimming and J lost 4 bases; unmatched junction nucleotides: 5. The CDR3 coding sequence is TGTGCCAGCAGTGAAAGGACAGGGATGTCAGATACGCAGTATTTT. This sequence encodes CASSERTGMSDTQYF.

The chain joins TRBV10-2 to TRBJ2-2, with D possibly TRBD2 on 5 matching bases. Germline V gene sequence: CDR1 WSHSY, CDR2 SAAADI. The V end was cut by 0 bases, the J end by 0 bases, with 11 bases between. The CDR3 is 17 residues long. The CDR3 here is CASSESVGGPNTGELFF. DNA for the CDR3: TGCGCCAGCAGTGAGTCTGTTGGCGGGCCGAACACCGGGGAGCTGTTTTTT.

This chain uses TRBV24-1 with TRBJ2-3, with D tentatively TRBD2 (6 bases). The ends were cut back, 9 bases at V and 1 base at J, with 10 bases in the middle. Germline V lookup: CDR1 KGHDR, CDR2 SFDVKD. CDR3 size: 13 residues. As DNA, the CDR3 is TGTGCCACCCGTAGCGGAGGCACAGATACGCAGTATTTT. As protein: CATRSGGTDTQYF.

This clone was found a few times. The chain has TRBV2 and TRBJ2-2; possibly TRBD2 for D (6 bases). The V gene lost 6 bases and the J gene lost 5 bases, with 10 bases spanning the gap. This CDR3 spans 13 amino acids. Germline V gene lookup returns CDR1 SNHLY and CDR2 FYNNEI. CDR3 coding DNA: TGTGCCAGCAGGAAGGAGGGAACCGGGGAGCTGTTTTTT. This gives the protein CASRKEGTGELFF.

The CDR3 spells CASSERTRGYEQYF. In DNA form, the CDR3 reads TGTGCCAGCAGTGAACGGACTCGTGGTTACGAGCAGTACTTC. The rearrangement uses TRBV2 and TRBJ2-7, with a weak D call TRBD2 (5 bases). The V gene lost 2 bases and the J gene lost 4 bases, with 12 bases spanning the gap. Germline V gene lookup returns CDR1 SNHLY and CDR2 FYNNEI. This CDR3 comprises 14 residues.

The chain joins TRBV7-9 to TRBJ2-3; TRBD1 is a possible D gene (6 bases). Germline V gene lookup returns CDR1 SEHNR and CDR2 FQNEAQ (reference sequence). Trimming shortened V by 4 bases and J by 1 base, and 15 bases separated the two germline ends. The CDR3 runs 16 residues. CDR3 in amino acids: CASSWGQLRRTDTQYF. CDR3 DNA: TGTGCCAGCAGCTGGGGACAACTGCGGCGCACAGATACGCAGTATTTT.